The source of this T cell receptor beta chain is a study of control samples from healthy donors and cancer patients. This CDR3 is 16 amino acids long. Germline V gene sequence: CDR1 SGHAT, CDR2 FQNNGV. V was clipped by 4 bases and J by 5 bases, with 20 bases between them. TCRdb's copy holds only in-frame clones and misses some; the assay was immunoSEQ multiplex PCR. The repertoire consists of about 130,000 clones, with roughly 94% occurring once and the leading ten covering around 3.6%. The TCR sequence derives from a man aged 25 to 40 in good health. The sample comprised blood. The genes are TRBV11-2 and TRBJ1-2; unclear D gene. Here the CDR3 reads CASSSPVALETYGYTF. CDR3 DNA sequence: TGTGCCAGCAGCTCCCCCGTGGCCCTCGAGACTTATGGCTACACCTTC. The full variable domain, in which reference TRBV11-2 and TRBJ1-2 provide the parts outside the CDR3, is EAGVAQSPRYKIIEKRQSVAFWCNPISGHATLYWYQQILGQGPKLLIQFQNNGVVDDSQLPKDRFSAERLKGVDSTLKIQPAKLEDSAVYLCASSSPVALETYGYTFGSGTRLTVV.